This T cell receptor (beta chain) was captured by sequencing in a study of read filtering for tumor transcriptome and immune sequencing. Study overall: After DNase treatment, RNA was made into whole-transcriptome libraries.

Molecular barcoded adaptors covering alpha/delta and beta/gamma chains were used on about 390 ng RNA. MiXCR, run by TCRdb on the reads, gives a single entry per CDR3 protein. The sample holds about 50,000 distinct CDR3 sequences, less than 20% seen once. This clonotype appeared many times. The clonotype was recovered from a donor aged 40 or over with multiple myeloma. Sequenced: a population of CD138-negative cells sorted from bone marrow.

The CDR3 DNA sequence: TGTGCCAGCAGCTTACGGCCTAGCGGGACTTACAATGAGCAGTTCTTC. Translated: CASSLRPSGTYNEQFF. The chain recombines TRBV7-9 with TRBJ2-1, with 9 nucleotides matching TRBD2. CDR3 length equals 16 residues. The J segment lost 4 bases and the V segment lost 2 bases, leaving 6 bases of the junction unmatched. Germline V lookup: CDR1 SEHNR, CDR2 FQNEAQ (reference sequence).